This T cell receptor (beta chain) was captured by sequencing in a study of PD-1 blockade in classical Hodgkin lymphoma. Regarding time point: cycle 4 day 1 (C4D1), after 6 weeks of nivolumab. With no exception, relapse followed autologous stem cell transplantation in all patients, and brentuximab vedotin exposure varied. Study outcomes and limitations: Initiation of nivolumab under 1 year after ASCT led to exclusion of patients.

This CDR3 has 14 residues. Germline V gene sequence: CDR1 SGHVS, CDR2 FQNEAQ. With 4 bases clipped from V and 4 bases from J, the junction kept 6 bases outside the gene matches. This clone was counted a single time. Its antigen is as yet unknown. Profiled with immunoSEQ multiplex PCR; TCRdb holds only in-frame clones, not every one. This table holds more than 20,000 clones, 84% found once. This TCR came from a human donor with classical Hodgkin lymphoma. Sequencing was performed on peripheral blood mononuclear cells (PBMCs), taken before the fourth cycle of nivolumab. The V call is TRBV7-8, the J call TRBJ2-5, with 7 bases fitting TRBD2. Here the CDR3 reads CASSSLLAPETQYF. The CDR3, as DNA: TGTGCCAGCAGCTCGCTACTAGCGCCAGAGACCCAGTACTTC.